This T cell receptor (beta chain) stems from a study of cytomegalovirus exposure and HLA in healthy donors. Germline V gene sequence: CDR1 SGHRS, CDR2 YFSETQ. This CDR3 has 15 amino acids. Deletions cut 4 bases from V and 5 bases from J, with 16 bases between. Vbeta (60) and Jbeta (13) primers were used in the PCR. Sequenced by immunoSEQ multiplex PCR; TCRdb stores in-frame clones only, minus some. There are roughly 120,000 clones in the sample; around 80% occur only once, and over 1% lies in the top ten. Concerning this clone: The target antigen is unknown.

Study conclusions and caveats: A later analysis reportedly identified an Asian-associated ancestry cluster as carrying fewer N-insertions than the approximately 620-donor mean.

Material for sequencing was PBMCs. The chain recombines TRBV5-1 with TRBJ2-1, with D tentatively TRBD2 (5 bases). This clonotype was obtained from a human donor in good health. CDR3 coding DNA: TGCGCCAGCAGCCATCGTGGAGGTAAGGACAATGAGCAGTTCTTC. Translation: CASSHRGGKDNEQFF.